This is a list of T cell receptor beta chains from one sample in a study of blood T cell repertoires in COVID-19. The repertoire was sequenced with immunoSEQ multiplex PCR; TCRdb's copy has only in-frame clones and lacks some. This table holds about 260,000 clones, about 86% found once. Sequencing was done on a sample of peripheral blood. These receptor sequences come from a man aged 25-40 years with active or convalescent COVID-19. CDR3s include the opening cysteine and the closing phenylalanine or tryptophan. The D gene is left open where the match is weak. Rows give clone size only sometimes, using once, few, many, or a class for an expanded clone.

clone size	V gene	D gene	J gene	CDR3 protein	CDR3 DNA
.	TRBV9	.	TRBJ1-2	CASSGAGQTFNYGYTF	TGTGCCAGCAGCGGAGCGGGACAAACCTTTAACTATGGCTACACCTTC
.	TRBV5-1	TRBD1	TRBJ2-2	CASTGTGGNTGELFF	TGCGCCAGCACCGGGACAGGGGGCAACACCGGGGAGCTGTTTTTT
.	TRBV5-1	.	TRBJ2-1	CASSPLQRENEQFF	TGCGCCAGCAGCCCACTACAACGGGAAAATGAGCAGTTCTTC
.	TRBV7-8	.	TRBJ1-2	CASSHMAGGYTF	TGTGCCAGCAGCCACATGGCCGGGGGCTACACCTTC
many	TRBV7-9	TRBD2	TRBJ2-1	CATTRGRLAGSREQFF	TGTGCCACCACACGTGGTCGACTAGCGGGATCTCGGGAGCAGTTCTTC
.	TRBV15	.	TRBJ2-2	CATSEGVARVGELFF	TGTGCCACCAGCGAGGGTGTAGCGCGGGTCGGGGAGCTGTTTTTT
.	TRBV19	.	TRBJ1-2	CASSERAGYTF	TGTGCCAGTAGTGAGCGGGCTGGCTACACCTTC
few	TRBV9	TRBD2	TRBJ2-7	CASSKEGTSGGLGEQYF	TGTGCCAGCAGCAAAGAGGGGACTAGCGGGGGACTTGGAGAGCAGTACTTC
.	TRBV27	TRBD2	TRBJ2-5	CASSLTSGNQETQYF	TGTGCCAGCAGTTTAACTAGCGGGAACCAAGAGACCCAGTACTTC
once	TRBV25-1	.	TRBJ1-2	CASSDPSRANYGYTF	TGTGCCAGCAGTGACCCGTCTCGAGCTAACTATGGCTACACCTTC
.	TRBV5-6	.	TRBJ2-5	CASSLVSVQETQYF	TGTGCCAGCAGCTTGGTGTCAGTCCAAGAGACCCAGTACTTC
few	TRBV6-6	TRBD1	TRBJ1-4	CASRETGRITNEKLFF	TGTGCCAGCAGAGAGACAGGGAGAATTACTAATGAAAAACTGTTTTTT
.	TRBV30	TRBD1	TRBJ2-7	CAWSDRGRFPYF	TGTGCCTGGAGTGACAGGGGTCGGTTTCCGTACTTC
.	TRBV18	TRBD2	TRBJ2-1	CASSPAGLAYIEQFF	TGTGCCAGCTCACCTGCGGGACTAGCGTATATTGAGCAGTTCTTC
.	TRBV6-5	.	TRBJ1-6	CASSSTGRSYNSPLHF	TGTGCCAGCAGTTCCACAGGGCGCTCCTATAATTCACCCCTCCACTTT
few	TRBV6-5	TRBD1	TRBJ1-5	CASSKTGSYNQPQHF	TGTGCCAGCAGCAAGACAGGGTCGTACAATCAGCCCCAGCATTTT
.	TRBV15	.	TRBJ2-5	CATSRGSHLETQYF	TGTGCCACCAGCAGAGGGAGCCATTTGGAGACCCAGTACTTC
.	TRBV21-1	.	TRBJ2-3	CASSTSRLAGGPITDTQYF	TGTGCCAGCAGCACCTCCCGACTAGCGGGGGGCCCCATCACAGATACGCAGTATTTT
.	TRBV7-9	.	TRBJ1-2	CASSHTVNYGYTF	TGTGCCAGCAGCCATACGGTTAACTATGGCTACACCTTC
.	TRBV7-8	.	TRBJ2-7	CASSLVTSSYEQYF	TGTGCCAGCAGCTTAGTGACATCGAGTTACGAGCAGTACTTC
.	TRBV2	.	TRBJ1-1	CASSERRKGAFF	TGTGCCAGCAGTGAAAGGAGAAAAGGAGCTTTCTTT
.	TRBV6-6	.	TRBJ1-6	CASSYGGEGSPLHF	TGTGCCAGCAGTTACGGAGGGGAAGGGTCACCCCTCCACTTT
.	TRBV29-1	TRBD1	TRBJ2-2	CSGRQGTTGELFF	TGCAGCGGAAGACAGGGGACCACCGGGGAGCTGTTTTTT
once	TRBV5-8	TRBD1	TRBJ1-5	CASSRSQTGGDQPQHF	TGTGCCAGCAGCCGTTCTCAAACAGGGGGCGATCAGCCCCAGCATTTT
once	TRBV21-1	.	TRBJ2-5	CASSKATGTRRGQETQYF	TGTGCCAGCAGCAAAGCGACAGGGACGAGGAGGGGGCAAGAGACCCAGTACTTC
.	TRBV10-1	TRBD1	TRBJ1-1	CASSEARPGGNTEAFF	TGCGCCAGCAGTGAGGCCCGACCAGGGGGAAACACTGAAGCTTTCTTT
.	TRBV18	.	TRBJ1-3	CASSGQFGASGNTIYF	TGTGCCAGCTCAGGACAGTTTGGGGCCTCTGGAAACACCATATATTTT
.	TRBV14	.	TRBJ2-2	CASSLANTRSQKINTGELFF	TGTGCCAGCAGCTTAGCGAACACGAGATCCCAAAAAATCAACACCGGGGAGCTGTTTTTT
.	TRBV5-5	.	TRBJ1-2	CASIRGRGIYGYTF	TGTGCCAGCATTAGGGGAAGGGGCATCTATGGCTACACCTTC
few	TRBV28	TRBD1	TRBJ1-5	CASSPGTGNQPQHF	TGTGCCAGCAGTCCAGGGACAGGAAATCAGCCCCAGCATTTT
.	TRBV5-5	.	TRBJ2-6	CASSLADRLPGVLTF	TGTGCCAGCAGCTTGGCCGACAGGTTGCCGGGCGTCCTGACTTTC
.	TRBV29-1	.	TRBJ2-3	CSVDQGTSTDTQYF	TGCAGCGTTGACCAGGGCACTAGCACAGATACGCAGTATTTT
.	TRBV10-2	TRBD1	TRBJ1-1	CASVKTGTGGFGTEAFF	TGCGCCAGCGTCAAAACCGGGACAGGGGGCTTCGGGACTGAAGCTTTCTTT
.	TRBV5-4	.	TRBJ1-2	CASSLGRQDYGYTF	TGTGCCAGCAGCTTGGGTCGCCAGGACTATGGCTACACCTTC
.	TRBV9	.	TRBJ1-2	CASSVAPGIYGYTF	TGTGCCAGCAGCGTAGCTCCAGGGATCTATGGCTACACCTTC
.	TRBV28	.	TRBJ1-5	CASRYLGVGQPQHF	TGTGCCAGCAGATACTTAGGGGTTGGGCAGCCCCAGCATTTT
.	TRBV11-2	.	TRBJ1-1	CASSLDRRTEAFF	TGTGCCAGCAGCTTAGATCGGAGAACTGAAGCTTTCTTT
.	TRBV12-3/TRBV12-4	.	TRBJ1-2	CASSSTVNYGYTF	TGTGCCAGCAGTTCGACAGTTAACTATGGCTACACCTTC
.	TRBV23-1	.	TRBJ2-7	CASSQSWRRQGICYEQYF	TGCGCCAGCAGTCAATCGTGGCGTCGTCAGGGAATTTGCTACGAGCAGTACTTC
.	TRBV4-1	.	TRBJ1-4	CASSQARGRGLEKLFF	TGCGCCAGCAGCCAAGCGAGAGGCAGGGGATTGGAAAAACTGTTTTTT
.	TRBV12-3/TRBV12-4	.	TRBJ1-1	CASSFRGRRGRFF	TGTGCCAGCAGTTTTCGAGGGCGGAGAGGTAGGTTCTTT
.	TRBV24-1	TRBD1	TRBJ2-5	CATSEGQGASETQYF	TGTGCCACCAGTGAAGGACAGGGGGCGTCGGAGACCCAGTACTTC
.	TRBV24-1	.	TRBJ2-5	CATNQNIQETQYF	TGTGCCACCAACCAGAACATTCAAGAGACCCAGTACTTC
.	TRBV19	TRBD1	TRBJ1-5	CASSKTPGGANQPQHF	TGTGCCAGTAGTAAAACACCAGGGGGTGCTAATCAGCCCCAGCATTTT
.	TRBV7-9	TRBD1	TRBJ1-4	CASSSYRGDRAEKLFF	TGTGCCAGCAGCTCCTACCGTGGGGACAGGGCAGAAAAACTGTTTTTT
.	TRBV4-1	.	TRBJ2-1	CASSQGAVEQFF	TGCGCCAGCAGCCAAGGAGCGGTTGAGCAGTTCTTC
.	TRBV5-6	.	TRBJ1-3	CASSSRGFTGNTIYF	TGTGCCAGCAGCTCGAGAGGGTTCACTGGAAACACCATATATTTT
.	TRBV27	.	TRBJ1-2	CASSLQGLNLIYGYTF	TGTGCCAGCAGTTTGCAGGGTTTAAATCTCATATATGGCTACACCTTC
.	TRBV4-1	.	TRBJ1-1	CASSQERAWGYTEAFF	TGCGCCAGCAGCCAAGAACGGGCATGGGGCTACACTGAAGCTTTCTTT
few	TRBV4-1	TRBD2	TRBJ2-1	CASSQLSGTSYNEQFF	TGCGCCAGCAGCCAACTTAGCGGGACCTCCTACAATGAGCAGTTCTTC
.	TRBV18	.	TRBJ1-1	CASSPEGDTEAFF	TGTGCCAGCTCACCCGAAGGGGACACTGAAGCTTTCTTT
.	TRBV30	TRBD2	TRBJ2-2	CAWRGLRTSLSPGELFF	TGTGCCTGGAGAGGACTTAGGACTAGCCTTAGTCCCGGGGAGCTGTTTTTT